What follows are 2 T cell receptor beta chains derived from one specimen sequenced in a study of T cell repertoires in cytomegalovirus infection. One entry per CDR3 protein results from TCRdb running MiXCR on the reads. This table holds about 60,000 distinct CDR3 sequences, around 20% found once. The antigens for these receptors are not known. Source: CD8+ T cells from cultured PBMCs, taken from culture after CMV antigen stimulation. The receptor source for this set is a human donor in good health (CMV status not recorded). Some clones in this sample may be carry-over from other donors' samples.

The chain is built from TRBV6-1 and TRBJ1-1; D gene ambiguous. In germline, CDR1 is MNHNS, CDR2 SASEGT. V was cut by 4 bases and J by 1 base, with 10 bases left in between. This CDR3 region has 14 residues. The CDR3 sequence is CASSVNIENTEAFF. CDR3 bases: TGTGCCAGCAGTGTAAACATCGAGAACACTGAAGCTTTCTTT.

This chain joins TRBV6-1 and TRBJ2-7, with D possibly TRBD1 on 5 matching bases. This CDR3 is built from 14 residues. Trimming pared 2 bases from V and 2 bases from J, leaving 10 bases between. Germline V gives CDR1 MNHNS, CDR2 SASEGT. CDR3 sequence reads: CASSESRRAYEQYF. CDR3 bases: TGTGCCAGCAGTGAAAGCCGCAGGGCCTACGAGCAGTACTTC.